The 12 T cell receptor beta chains given below trace back to one sample, sequenced in a study of metastatic and nonmetastatic thyroid tumors. None of the patients had undergone any treatment ahead of thyroid surgery. TCRdb recomputed clones from the PCR reads via MiXCR. This sample has about 69,000 clones, with approximately 15% found just once. Sample: blood. The receptor source for this set is a male donor with papillary thyroid cancer or a benign thyroid nodule (not recorded which). Some clones in this sample may be carry-over from other donors' samples.

This clone was detected a few times. This may stem from a read error, because a much larger clone lies one nucleotide away. The chain is built from TRBV19 and TRBJ2-5, with TRBD1 identical over 11 bases. V shed 2 bases, J shed 5 bases, and the junction held 4 bases outside the gene matches. This CDR3 is built from 15 residues. Germline values: CDR1 LNHDA, CDR2 SQIVND (reference sequence). For the CDR3, the DNA is TGTGCCAGTAGTATACGGACAGGGGGCCATGAGACCCAGTACTTC. Its protein product is CASSIRTGGHETQYF.

This clone occurred a few times. This may be a read error, as it is one base from a much larger clone. The J gene is TRBJ2-7, the V gene TRBV5-4, with D possibly being TRBD1 (6 bases). The CDR3 has 13 residues. In germline, CDR1 is SGHNT, CDR2 YYREEE (reference sequence). In DNA, the CDR3 is TGTACCAGCAGCTTGGGGACGGGGACAACGAGGAACTTC. Its protein product is CTSSLGTGTTRNF.

This clone has at least ten counts. The rearrangement uses TRBV18 and TRBJ2-2, with unresolved D. The CDR3 consists of 16 residues. V was cut by 3 bases and J by 2 bases, with 13 bases left in between. Per the germline V gene, CDR1 is KGHSH and CDR2 is LQKENI. CDR3 amino acids: CASSPDRALNTGELFF. CDR3 coding DNA: TGTGCCAGCTCACCGGATCGAGCGCTCAACACCGGGGAGCTGTTTTTT. Based on the CDR3 plus reference TRBV18 and TRBJ2-2, the full variable domain is NAGVMQNPRHLVRRRGQEARLRCSPMKGHSHVYWYRQLPEEGLKFMVYLQKENIIDESGMPKERFSAEFPKEGPSILRIQQVVRGDSAAYFCASSPDRALNTGELFFGEGSRLTVL.

A note on this clone: A junction end diverges from the germline sequence, so it may reflect a read error. The gene calls are TRBV7-2 and TRBJ2-7, with 9 bases fitting TRBD2. The germline V gene has CDR1 SGHTA and CDR2 FQGNSA. This CDR3 is built from 14 residues. For the CDR3, the DNA is TGTGCCATCAGCTTAACGCGGGGGGGGTACGAGCAGTACTTC. As protein: CAISLTRGGYEQYF.

The chain employs TRBV6-1 and TRBJ2-7, with D perhaps TRBD2 (5 bases). CDR1 is MNHNS, CDR2 SASEGT, per germline. The CDR3 runs 14 residues. V was clipped by 7 bases and J by 0 bases, with 13 bases between them. CDR3 bases: TGTGCCAGCAACCCAAGCCGGGGCTCCTACGAGCAGTACTTC. Encoded protein: CASNPSRGSYEQYF.

The chain is built from TRBV6-2 or TRBV6-3 and TRBJ2-1; 10 bases fit TRBD2. Germline-derived CDR1 and CDR2 are MNHEY and SVGEGT. This CDR3 contains 14 residues. V gave up 4 bases and J gave up 5 bases; unmatched junction bases: 2. As DNA, the CDR3 is TGTGCCAGCAGTTGGACTAGCGGACACAATGAGCAGTTCTTC. Translation: CASSWTSGHNEQFF.

The chain is built from TRBV20-1 and TRBJ1-5; D is possibly TRBD1 (5 bases). This CDR3 region has 15 residues. The ends were cut back, 6 bases at V and 2 bases at J, with 17 bases in the middle. From germline, CDR1 is DFQATT and CDR2 SNEGSKA (reference sequence). This chain's CDR3 is CSALRAGYGNQPQHF. CDR3 in DNA: TGCAGTGCCTTGAGGGCAGGGTATGGCAATCAGCCCCAGCATTTT.

This clone was detected ten times or more. The chain couples TRBV12-3 or TRBV12-4 to TRBJ1-5; D gene uncertain. The V and J ends lost 5 bases and 2 bases respectively, with 10 bases between them. There are 14 residues in the CDR3. CDR3 DNA sequence: TGTGCCAGCAGTGACTATGGGGGCAATCAGCCCCAGCATTTT. Amino acids: CASSDYGGNQPQHF.

This clone has more than one count but fewer than ten. This CDR3 is missing its conserved last phenylalanine or tryptophan, likely due to a read error. This rearrangement joins TRBV12-3 or TRBV12-4 to TRBJ2-3; D perhaps matches TRBD1 (5 bases). CDR3 length: 15 residues. Trimming took off 5 bases at V and 3 bases at J, with 15 bases between the two ends. CDR3 in amino acids: CASSPEVGVTDTQYS. CDR3 DNA: TGTGCCAGCAGTCCCGAGGTAGGGGTTACAGATACGCAGTATTCT.

This clone came up many times. V and J are TRBV10-2 and TRBJ2-1; D possibly corresponds to TRBD2 (7 bases). Trimming left V 6 bases short and J 9 bases short, with 18 bases between. Germline V CDR1 and CDR2: WSHSY, SAAADI. This CDR3 is built from 14 residues. The CDR3 nucleotides are TGCGCCAGCAGGAGGGAGGGGGGTATCAGTGAGCAGTTCTTC. Protein sequence: CASRREGGISEQFF.

This clone was counted ten times or more. The chain employs TRBV11-3 and TRBJ2-5; 7 nucleotides match TRBD2. This CDR3 has 13 residues. With V trimmed by 3 bases and J by 5 bases, 3 bases remained unmatched. Germline CDR1 and CDR2: SGHNT and YENEEA. CDR3 sequence reads: CASSFRGGETQYF. The CDR3 coding sequence is TGTGCCAGCAGCTTCCGGGGAGGGGAGACCCAGTACTTC. Full variable domain (remainder filled in from reference TRBV11-3 and TRBJ2-5): EAGVVQSPRYKIIEKKQPVAFWCNPISGHNTLYWYLQNLGQGPELLIRYENEEAVDDSQLPKDRFSAERLKGVDSTLKIQPAELGDSAVYLCASSFRGGETQYFGPGTRLLVL.

This clone was found many times. Other DNA variants within this sample encode the same CDR3. The chain is built from TRBV6-5 and TRBJ1-2; the D gene is possibly TRBD1 (6 bases). The CDR3 is 13 amino acids. Trimming stripped 2 bases from V and 7 bases from J, with 11 bases between. Germline lookup yields CDR1 MNHEY and CDR2 SVGAGI. Here the CDR3 reads CASSYAGDCGYTF. CDR3 DNA: TGTGCCAGCAGTTACGCAGGGGACTGTGGCTACACCTTC.